This is a list of T cell receptor beta chains from one sample in a study of T cell responses to AZD1222 COVID-19 vaccine. Repertoires were generated with immunoSEQ multiplex PCR, while TCRdb's copy carries only in-frame clones and drops some. This table has about 78,000 clones, around nine tenths appearing once. This sample comprised peripheral blood, obtained 28 days after the second AZD1222 dose. The origin of the receptors is an adult who received the AZD1222 COVID-19 vaccine. Both conserved end residues are trimmed from each CDR3. A clone size is listed for some rows: how often the clone was seen (once, few, many), or a class if it is expanded.

TRBV5-1	.	TRBJ2-3	14	ASSSGDRGYTDTQY
TRBV29-1	.	TRBJ1-1	11	SVVDTSRTEAF
TRBV3-1/TRBV3-2	medium-sized	TRBJ2-7	17	ASSQEVGLFRDRDHEQY
TRBV29-1	once	TRBJ1-3	12	SVGSQGSGNTIY
TRBV4-3	.	TRBJ1-1	14	ASSQDLGQGNTEAF
TRBV5-4	.	TRBJ2-1	13	ASKGREGLYNEQF
TRBV25-1	.	TRBJ1-2	12	ASSKDRGFYGYT
TRBV11-2	.	TRBJ2-2	15	ASSLDRTSGIAGELF
TRBV6-5	.	TRBJ1-6	11	ASSPWTARPLH
TRBV5-5	.	TRBJ1-5	14	ASSAWGSVSNQPQH
TRBV4-2	.	TRBJ1-6	13	ASSQSPTEPSPLH
TRBV7-9	few	TRBJ1-3	12	ASSDGFSGNTIY
TRBV6-5	few	TRBJ2-1	13	ASISGTADGNEQF
TRBV6-1	few	TRBJ1-6	12	ASSETGESSPLH
TRBV30	.	TRBJ1-2	11	AWSTGADYGYT
TRBV7-9	.	TRBJ1-1	12	ASSLAGANTEAF
TRBV20-1	.	TRBJ1-2	9	SAPDNYGYT
TRBV11-3	.	TRBJ2-1	11	ASSRDIWNEQF
TRBV19	.	TRBJ2-2	13	ASSNPGQLTGELF
TRBV29-1	.	TRBJ1-3	12	SVGTGGSGNTIY
TRBV19	.	TRBJ1-2	11	ASRPQAVYGYT
TRBV29-1	.	TRBJ1-1	13	SGKTDRVEVTEAF
TRBV30	.	TRBJ1-6	10	AWNRQNSPLH
TRBV3-1/TRBV3-2	.	TRBJ1-1	13	ASTRGGASNTEAF
TRBV7-2	few	TRBJ2-1	12	ASRLGQIYNEQF
TRBV11-2	.	TRBJ2-7	12	ASSLVGRSYEQY
TRBV3-1/TRBV3-2	.	TRBJ2-5	13	ASSPRDRSQETQY
TRBV5-1	.	TRBJ1-5	12	ASSLGGDNQPQH
TRBV19	.	TRBJ2-3	14	ASSIGGAGGTDTQY
TRBV4-2	.	TRBJ2-7	13	ASSQVGGAHYEQY
TRBV2	.	TRBJ1-6	12	ASSEAGDRSPLH
TRBV19	.	TRBJ1-4	14	ASSEIRGTTNEKLF
TRBV5-1	.	TRBJ1-2	10	ASSSPPYGYT
TRBV6-1	.	TRBJ1-2	14	ASSDLPTAESYGYT
TRBV5-1	once	TRBJ2-3	12	ASSLQGMADTQY
TRBV4-1	.	TRBJ1-2	15	ASSQRFATTTNYGYT
TRBV3-1/TRBV3-2	.	TRBJ2-7	14	ASSQAGSDPSTEQY
TRBV7-6	once	TRBJ1-5	12	ASSPDGSNQPQH
TRBV27	.	TRBJ2-7	11	ASSSSDRGEQY
TRBV6-5	.	TRBJ1-5	11	ASTRQGDPPQH
TRBV11-2	.	TRBJ1-2	12	ASSPMGGGSGYT
TRBV3-1/TRBV3-2	.	TRBJ1-2	12	ASSKYSETYGYT
TRBV4-2	.	TRBJ2-7	12	ASSQGPKGYEQY
TRBV7-3	once	TRBJ2-1	13	ASSLTGDSYNEQF
TRBV5-1	.	TRBJ1-4	13	ASSFGTGGTEKLF
TRBV15	.	TRBJ2-3	14	ATSRERGGFADTQY
TRBV4-3	.	TRBJ2-1	13	ASSQDSSSYNEQF
TRBV30	.	TRBJ1-2	10	AWSSTLGGYT